This T cell receptor beta chain was sequenced during a study of control samples from healthy donors and cancer patients. Profiling relied on immunoSEQ multiplex PCR, and the TCRdb table lists in-frame clones only, not all of them. This sample yields about 110,000 clones, of which roughly 79% are seen a single time; 5% to 8.5% belongs to the top ten. Sequenced material: blood. This receptor was obtained from a young man in good health.

In DNA, the CDR3 is TGCGCCAGCAGCGACCCGACAGATTCAGCCTACGAGCAGTACTTC. This translates into CASSDPTDSAYEQYF. The V call is TRBV5-1, the J call TRBJ2-7; maybe TRBD1 (5 bases). CDR3 length: 15 amino acids. V lost 4 bases and J 2 bases, leaving 16 bases between the germline ends. CDR1 SGHRS and CDR2 YFSETQ come from the germline V gene. Full variable domain (missing parts from reference TRBV5-1 and TRBJ2-7): KAGVTQTPRYLIKTRGQQVTLSCSPISGHRSVSWYQQTPGQGLQFLFEYFSETQRNKGNFPGRFSGRQFSNSRSEMNVSTLELGDSALYLCASSDPTDSAYEQYFGPGTRLTVT.